Listed here are 6 T cell receptor beta chains from one sample, sequenced in a study of neurological immune-mediated disorders. Each CDR3 protein gets one entry after TCRdb re-called the 5' RACE reads with MiXCR. The sample carries about 87,000 distinct CDR3 sequences, roughly 3.5% recorded once. Sequencing was carried out using PBMCs. Receptors were obtained from a woman aged 45-65 years with multiple sclerosis.

This clonotype was picked up many times. The V and J genes are TRBV29-1 and TRBJ2-7; 7 bases fit TRBD1. CDR1 is SQVTM and CDR2 is ANQGSEA in the germline V gene. This CDR3 spans 13 amino acids. With 5 bases clipped from V and 2 bases from J, the junction kept 6 bases outside the gene matches. This CDR3 is CSVLPTGTYEQYF. The CDR3 DNA reads as TGCAGCGTTCTCCCGACAGGGACCTACGAGCAGTACTTC.

This clonotype came up many times. The V and J genes are TRBV27 and TRBJ1-1, with a possible D match to TRBD1 (6 bases). The ends were cut back, 6 bases at V and 0 bases at J, with 17 bases in the middle. The CDR3 has 16 amino acids. The germline V gene encodes CDR1 MNHEY and CDR2 SMNVEV (reference sequence). The CDR3 region has the DNA TGTGCCAGCAGGCACTACAGGGCCCGAATGAACACTGAAGCTTTCTTT. This translates into CASRHYRARMNTEAFF.

This clonotype was counted ten times or more. This chain joins TRBV20-1 and TRBJ2-1; the match to TRBD2 covers 10 bases. Unmatched junction bases numbered 7, after V lost 0 bases and J lost 8 bases. Germline loops: CDR1 DFQATT, CDR2 SNEGSKA (reference sequence). The CDR3 totals 15 residues. DNA for the CDR3: TGCAGTGCTAGAGATGCCCAGCGGGGGGGCCATGAGCAGTTCTTC. It translates to CSARDAQRGGHEQFF.

This clonotype was detected many times. The V call is TRBV4-3, the J call TRBJ2-6; D is perhaps TRBD2 (7 bases). V gave up 5 bases and J gave up 0 bases, with 14 bases separating them. The CDR3 runs to 17 residues. Germline V gives CDR1 LGHNA, CDR2 YSLEER. The CDR3 spells CASSSQAGASGANVLTF. For the CDR3, the DNA is TGCGCCAGCAGCTCCCAGGCGGGGGCCTCTGGGGCCAACGTCCTGACTTTC.

The genes are TRBV5-1 and TRBJ2-1; 16 bases line up with TRBD2. CDR1 and CDR2 (germline): SGHRS, YFSETQ. V shed 0 bases and J 11 bases; nucleotides not matched to a gene: 2. The CDR3 spans 15 residues. The CDR3 spells CASSLAGLAGGKQFF. Written as DNA, the CDR3 is TGCGCCAGCAGCTTGGCGGGACTAGCGGGGGGGAAGCAGTTCTTC.

J is TRBJ1-1 and V is TRBV4-1; D not certain. This CDR3 region has 13 residues. Germline CDR1 reads MGHRA; CDR2 reads YSYEKL. V lost 0 bases and J lost 3, with 5 bases in between. The CDR3 nucleotides read TGCGCCAGCAGCCAAGAACGGGACACTGAAGCTTTCTTT. It is translated as CASSQERDTEAFF.